The clone carrying this T cell receptor (beta chain) has at least ten counts. The junction differs from germline at one of its ends, possibly a read error. These data originate in a study of regulatory T cells in long-lasting Graves disease. Time point described: persistent/refractory GD, antithyroid drugs over 5 years with positive TRAb. With RNA extracted from PBMCs as input, the TCR library was made. Building of the TCR beta libraries involved iRepertoire HTBI primers and Arm-PCR of CDR3 regions. TCRdb re-analysed the multiplex PCR reads in MiXCR, keeping a single row per CDR3 protein. The profile covers around 510,000 distinct CDR3 sequences, with 20% appearing a single time and 7.8% taken by the ten largest. The starting material was peripheral blood mononuclear cells (PBMCs), obtained when the disease was refractory, from a patient treated with antithyroid drugs. The clonotype comes from a female donor with Graves disease.

Written as DNA, the CDR3 is TGTGCCAGCAGTTTCTCCCGGGACCCCTCCGACGAGCAGTACTTC. This encodes CASSFSRDPSDEQYF. This chain connects TRBV12-3 or TRBV12-4 to TRBJ2-7; D is perhaps TRBD1 or TRBD2 (5 bases each). This CDR3 spans 15 amino acids.